This TCR beta chain is drawn from a study of identifying expanded T cells in peripheral blood. General observations from the study: Technical replicates showed around 1.2 changed clones; two weeks around 15; four weeks 19.

Trimming took off 0 bases at V and 5 bases at J, with 8 bases between the two ends. The CDR3 has 13 residues. CDR1 and CDR2 from the germline V gene are SGHNT and YYREEE (reference sequence). Repertoires were generated with immunoSEQ multiplex PCR, while TCRdb's copy carries only in-frame clones and drops some. The sample has 95,000 to 100,000 clones, roughly 89% seen once. On this clone itself: Antigen unknown.

This TCR was recovered from a person between 18 and 75 years old in good health. Sequencing input: blood. The V gene is TRBV5-4, the J gene TRBJ2-5; a weak D match, TRBD2 (5 bases). CDR3 in amino acids: CASSLDRGETQYF. Written as DNA, the CDR3 is TGTGCCAGCAGCTTGGACAGAGGGGAGACCCAGTACTTC.